The 32 T cell receptor beta chains in this list originate from one sample, sequenced in a study of breast tumors, draining lymph nodes, adjacent tissues. Axillary draining lymph nodes of breast cancer patients supplied the node samples. One entry per CDR3 protein, called by TCRdb with MiXCR from the multiplex PCR reads. The sample carries 180,000 or so distinct CDR3 sequences, approximately 30% recorded once. Sequenced sample: axillary lymph node tissue. The receptors here all came from a female donor with breast cancer. Some clones in this sample may be carry-over from other donors' samples.

For this clonotype: This may come from a read error, since a much larger clone is one base off. The CDR3 nucleotides read TGTGCCAGCAGCGTAGGGTCCGTCTCTGGGGCCAACGCCCTGACTTTC. It is translated as CASSVGSVSGANALTF. J is TRBJ2-6 and V is TRBV9; D might be TRBD1 (5 bases). The CDR3 spans 16 residues. Germline assignment: CDR1 SGDLS and CDR2 YYNGEE. The full variable domain, rest sourced from reference TRBV9 and TRBJ2-6, is DSGVTQTPKHLITATGQRVTLRCSPRSGDLSVYWYQQSLDQGLQFLIQYYNGEERAKGNILERFSAQQFPDLHSELNLSSLELGDSALYFCASSVGSVSGANALTFGAGSRLTVL.

This clonotype has ten or more counts. The genes are TRBV6-2 or TRBV6-3 and TRBJ2-7, with D perhaps TRBD2 (5 bases). Trimming removed 0 bases from V and 3 bases from J, with 24 bases in between. Germline V lookup: CDR1 MNHEY, CDR2 SVGEGT. The CDR3 length is 19 residues. CDR3 nucleotides: TGTGCCAGCAGTTACTCCATGGGGAGTTTCCGAGAGGCGGTCTACGAGCAGTACTTC. Protein: CASSYSMGSFREAVYEQYF.

This clonotype was observed once. Relative to the germline gene, one junction end is altered; a read error may explain this. The rearrangement uses TRBV18 and TRBJ1-1; D is unresolved. Germline loops: CDR1 KGHSH, CDR2 LQKENI. The CDR3 loop spans 13 amino acids. CDR3 coding DNA: TGTGCCAGCTCACCACTCCCCGGGTCTGAAACTCTCTTT. Translating gives CASSPLPGSETLF.

This clonotype occurred many times. The CDR3 reads CASSSKGATNEKLFF. In DNA, the CDR3 is TGTGCCAGCAGTTCCAAAGGGGCAACTAATGAAAAACTGTTTTTT. This rearrangement joins TRBV6-5 to TRBJ1-4; D possibly corresponds to TRBD1 (5 bases). The V and J ends lost 4 bases and 0 bases respectively, with 9 bases between them. Germline V gene lookup returns CDR1 MNHEY and CDR2 SVGAGI. The CDR3 runs to 15 residues.

This clonotype was seen more than once but under ten times. A single base separates this from a much larger clone, so it may be a read error. The V gene is TRBV20-1, the J gene TRBJ2-7, with 12 bases aligning to TRBD2. CDR3 length: 14 amino acids. The germline V gene encodes CDR1 DFQATT and CDR2 SNEGSKA (reference sequence). The CDR3 protein is CSARLAGVSCEQYF. For the CDR3, the DNA is TGCAGTGCTCGACTAGCGGGAGTTTCCTGCGAGCAGTACTTC.

Ten or more counts support this clonotype. CDR3 bases: TGTGCCAGCAGTGACTCAGGCAGGGTGGCAGATACGCAGTATTTT. It specifies CASSDSGRVADTQYF. The V call is TRBV6-4, the J call TRBJ2-3, with D maybe TRBD1 (5 bases). Per the germline V gene, CDR1 is MRHNA and CDR2 is SNTAGT. This CDR3 has 15 amino acids. V was pared by 0 bases and J by 4 bases, with 11 bases between.

The chain joins TRBV6-1 to TRBJ2-7, with D perhaps TRBD1 (5 bases). With 0 bases removed from V and 6 bases from J, the gap between germline ends came to 15 bases. This CDR3 is built from 15 residues. Germline assignment: CDR1 MNHNS and CDR2 SASEGT. CDR3 sequence: CASSEARGGAREQYF. The CDR3 coding sequence is TGTGCCAGCAGTGAAGCAAGGGGTGGCGCGCGCGAGCAGTACTTC.

This clonotype was counted many times. V and J are TRBV10-2 and TRBJ2-1; D tentatively fits TRBD1 or TRBD2 (5 bases each). CDR3 length: 15 amino acids. CDR1 and CDR2 from the germline V gene are WSHSY and SAAADI. V gave up 4 bases and J gave up 0 bases, with 10 bases separating them. CDR3 sequence: CASSGGESSYNEQFF. The CDR3 coding sequence is TGCGCCAGCAGTGGAGGGGAGAGCTCCTACAATGAGCAGTTCTTC.

This clonotype appeared many times. This chain uses TRBV20-1 with TRBJ1-2, with D perhaps TRBD1 (5 bases). This CDR3 comprises 12 residues. V lost 0 bases and J 12 bases, leaving 14 bases between the germline ends. CDR1 is DFQATT, CDR2 SNEGSKA, per germline (reference sequence). CDR3 bases: TGCAGTGCTAGAGACCAAACCGGGACGAACACCTTC. Amino acid sequence: CSARDQTGTNTF.

CDR3 in DNA: TGCAGTGCCCTGGACCGTTCTTCCTATGCGCAGTACTTC. Protein: CSALDRSSYAQYF. The V gene is TRBV20-1, the J gene TRBJ2-7; D is ambiguous. There are 13 residues in the CDR3. Trimming left V 6 bases short and J 9 bases short, with 21 bases between. CDR1 is DFQATT, CDR2 SNEGSKA, per germline (reference sequence).

V is TRBV24-1 and J is TRBJ1-5, with D maybe TRBD1 (5 bases). This CDR3 has 14 amino acids. CDR1 and CDR2 from the germline V gene are KGHDR and SFDVKD. V lost 6 bases, J lost 4 bases, and 12 bases lay in between. Here the CDR3 DNA reads TGTGCCACCAGTCTACCCCAGGGTAATCAGCCCCAGCATTTT. This encodes CATSLPQGNQPQHF.

This clonotype appeared once. V gene TRBV13 combines with J gene TRBJ2-5; 8 positions match TRBD1. Germline CDR1 reads PRHDT; CDR2 reads FYEKMQ (reference sequence). CDR3 length: 17 residues. V was pared by 5 bases and J by 0 bases, with 11 bases of the junction left unmatched. CDR3 residues: CASSPPGQGVYQETQYF. CDR3 nucleotides: TGTGCCAGCAGCCCACCTGGACAGGGAGTATACCAAGAGACCCAGTACTTC.

The V call is TRBV9, the J call TRBJ2-3; D might be TRBD2 (5 bases). Germline loops: CDR1 SGDLS, CDR2 YYNGEE. The CDR3 spans 14 residues. Trimming removed 0 bases from V and 0 bases from J, with 5 bases in between. For the CDR3, the DNA is TGTGCCAGCAGCGTAGGGACTAGCACAGATACGCAGTATTTT. It encodes CASSVGTSTDTQYF. Looking up the rest from reference TRBV9 and TRBJ2-3 gives the full variable domain: DSGVTQTPKHLITATGQRVTLRCSPRSGDLSVYWYQQSLDQGLQFLIQYYNGEERAKGNILERFSAQQFPDLHSELNLSSLELGDSALYFCASSVGTSTDTQYFGPGTRLTVL.

For this clonotype: This may arise from a read error, as a much more abundant clone is one base away. This chain links TRBV6-5 with TRBJ1-3; maybe TRBD1 (5 bases). The CDR3 is 17 residues long. Germline lookup yields CDR1 MNHEY and CDR2 SVGAGI. DNA for the CDR3: TGTGCCAGCAGTGAGCTCCTAGGGGAAGAGTCTGGAAACACCATACATTTT. It yields the protein CASSELLGEESGNTIHF.

Points on this clonotype: In this CDR3 the conserved last residue, phenylalanine or tryptophan, is missing, so a read error is likely. The chain employs TRBV6-6 and TRBJ1-6, with D tentatively TRBD1 (5 bases). Looked up from germline, CDR1 is MNHNY and CDR2 is SVGAGI (reference sequence). This CDR3 comprises 16 residues. CDR3 bases: TGTGCCGGCAGTGCGTCGGTGGGGGACTCTACTTCACCCCTCCACCTT. Protein sequence: CAGSASVGDSTSPLHL.

At least ten counts were recorded for this clonotype. The V gene is TRBV6-6, the J gene TRBJ1-2; 8 positions agree with TRBD1. The CDR3 consists of 15 residues. Germline values: CDR1 MNHNY, CDR2 SVGAGI (reference sequence). Trimming removed 2 bases from V and 3 bases from J; junction bases left unmatched: 5. CDR3 coding DNA: TGTGCCAGCAGTTACCCTAAGGACAGGGACTATGGCTACACCTTC. Its translation: CASSYPKDRDYGYTF.

There are a few counts of this clonotype. V gene TRBV7-9 combines with J gene TRBJ1-1; D remains ambiguous. V was clipped by 8 bases and J by 11 bases, with 21 bases between them. CDR3 length: 13 residues. CDR1 SEHNR and CDR2 FQNEAQ come from the germline V gene (reference sequence). The CDR3 sequence is CASGNRVPERAFF. In DNA form, the CDR3 reads TGTGCCAGCGGCAATCGGGTGCCTGAGAGGGCTTTCTTT.

This clonotype occurred many times. The chain recombines TRBV13 with TRBJ2-1; possibly TRBD2 for D (5 bases). The germline gives CDR1 PRHDT, CDR2 FYEKMQ (reference sequence). Deletions cut 3 bases from V and 6 bases from J, with 9 bases between. The CDR3 runs 13 residues. The CDR3 loop is CASSFYGSNEQFF. In DNA, the CDR3 is TGTGCCAGCAGCTTCTATGGGAGCAATGAGCAGTTCTTC.

The chain uses TRBV7-6 and TRBJ1-5; possibly TRBD1 for D (6 bases). The CDR3 covers 18 residues. Germline-derived CDR1 and CDR2 are SGHVS and FNYEAQ. V lost 1 base to trimming and J lost 11 bases, with 27 bases between them. As DNA, the CDR3 is TGTGCCAGCAGCTTAGGAGCTGGGGGGCCGAGGATAGAGCAGGCCCAGCATTTT. Its protein product is CASSLGAGGPRIEQAQHF.

A remark on this clonotype: One end of the junction varies from germline; a read error may be responsible. The chain links TRBV20-1 to TRBJ2-7; the D gene is possibly TRBD2 (5 bases). Germline assignment: CDR1 DFQATT and CDR2 SNEGSKA (reference sequence). The CDR3 length is 17 residues. The CDR3 nucleotides are TGCAGTACTAGAGATCTCTCGGGTTCTTCGGGCTACTACGAGCAGTACTTC. Protein product: CSTRDLSGSSGYYEQYF.

The chain joins TRBV3-1 to TRBJ1-5; D is possibly TRBD1 (5 bases). Germline lookup yields CDR1 LGHDT and CDR2 YNNKEL (reference sequence). V was pared by 2 bases and J by 5 bases, with 10 bases between. The CDR3 is 14 residues long. The CDR3 DNA is TGTGCCAGCAGCCAAAGGGGTTGGGATCAGCCCCAGCATTTT. The encoded protein is CASSQRGWDQPQHF.

This clonotype was seen many times. The chain is built from TRBV2 and TRBJ2-2; 10 bases are shared with TRBD2. V shed 7 bases, J shed 6 bases, and the junction held 8 bases outside the gene matches. The CDR3 spans 15 residues. Germline CDR1 is SNHLY and CDR2 is FYNNEI. The CDR3 DNA is TGTGCCAGCATGCTGTCTAGCGGGAGTGCCGGGGAGCTGTTTTTT. Residues: CASMLSSGSAGELFF.

This clonotype appeared a few times. The rearrangement links TRBV14 to TRBJ2-4; 8 bases match TRBD2. Germline CDR1 is SGHDN and CDR2 is FVKESK. V trimming: 6 bases; J trimming: 5 bases; junction bases outside the gene matches: 6. The CDR3 is 14 residues long. The CDR3 DNA sequence: TGTGCCAGCAGTCCCGGGACTAGTGAAAACATTCAGTACTTC. Translated, it gives CASSPGTSENIQYF.

This clonotype was seen ten or more times. The rearrangement joins TRBV5-1 to TRBJ2-3; TRBD2 matches 14 bases. This CDR3 is 19 amino acids long. Germline CDR1 reads SGHRS; CDR2 reads YFSETQ. The J segment lost 1 base and the V segment lost 3 bases, leaving 10 bases of the junction unmatched. CDR3 in amino acids: CASSYGLAGGLSGTDTQYF. CDR3 bases: TGCGCCAGCAGCTATGGACTAGCGGGGGGCCTTTCTGGCACAGATACGCAGTATTTT.

The sample holds many counts of this clonotype. This chain connects TRBV5-1 to TRBJ2-1, with D possibly TRBD1 on 6 matching bases. This CDR3 spans 15 amino acids. Germline V gene lookup returns CDR1 SGHRS and CDR2 YFSETQ. V shed 2 bases and J shed 8 bases, with 17 bases lying between them. CDR3 nucleotide sequence: TGCGCCAGCAGCTTAATTCAGGGGAGTAAGGATGAGCAGTTCTTC. Translation gives CASSLIQGSKDEQFF.

This clonotype was counted many times. The gene calls are TRBV7-2 and TRBJ2-1, with D possibly called TRBD1 or TRBD2 (5 bases each). Trimming pared 7 bases from V and 6 bases from J, leaving 13 bases between. CDR1 and CDR2 (germline): SGHTA, FQGNSA. CDR3 size: 13 residues. CDR3 in amino acids: CASMLGTGNEQFF. The DNA for the CDR3 is TGTGCCAGCATGTTGGGGACCGGCAATGAGCAGTTCTTC.

This clonotype was observed a handful of times. The V gene is TRBV7-9, the J gene TRBJ1-1, with D perhaps TRBD1 (5 bases). Between the trimmed V and J ends, which lost 5 bases and 0 bases, there was a span of 10 bases. CDR3 size: 14 residues. Germline V gives CDR1 SEHNR, CDR2 FQNEAQ (reference sequence). CDR3 loop: CASSQGRMNTEAFF. CDR3 sequence (DNA): TGTGCCAGCAGCCAGGGACGGATGAACACTGAAGCTTTCTTT.

Here the CDR3 reads CASSVGGHGYNEQFF. The CDR3 region has the DNA TGTGCCAGCAGCGTCGGGGGACATGGCTACAATGAGCAGTTCTTC. The genes are TRBV9 and TRBJ2-1; perhaps D is TRBD1 or TRBD2 (6 bases each). The V gene lost 2 bases and the J gene lost 3 bases, with 12 bases spanning the gap. This CDR3 contains 15 residues. Germline loops: CDR1 SGDLS, CDR2 YYNGEE.

This clonotype was recorded a few times. V usage is TRBV7-3 and J usage is TRBJ1-1; possibly TRBD1 for D (5 bases). The germline V gene encodes CDR1 SGHTA and CDR2 FQGTGA. The CDR3 totals 12 residues. Trimming removed 8 bases at V and 4 bases at J, with 11 bases between. The CDR3 DNA reads TGTGCCAGCGGGAACGGGGCCACTGAAGCTTTCTTT. Its translation: CASGNGATEAFF.

This clonotype was detected many times. The chain recombines TRBV25-1 with TRBJ2-1, with unresolved D. V was cut by 5 bases and J by 5 bases, with 16 bases left in between. CDR1 and CDR2 from the germline V gene are MGHDK and SYGVNS. The CDR3 consists of 15 residues. The CDR3 region is CASSPPPGPDNEQFF. CDR3 coding DNA: TGTGCCAGCAGTCCCCCCCCCGGCCCTGACAATGAGCAGTTCTTC. The whole variable domain, filled in from reference TRBV25-1 and TRBJ2-1, reads EADIYQTPRYLVIGTGKKITLECSQTMGHDKMYWYQQDPGMELHLIHYSYGVNSTEKGDLSSESTVSRIRTEHFPLTLESARPSHTSQYLCASSPPPGPDNEQFFGPGTRLTVL.

This clonotype occurred many times. Compared with germline, one end of the junction differs, possibly owing to a read error. J is TRBJ2-7 and V is TRBV20-1; D is tentatively TRBD1 or TRBD2 (5 bases each). The germline CDR1 and CDR2 sequences are DFQATT and SNEGSKA (reference sequence). The CDR3 covers 13 residues. The DNA for the CDR3 is TGCAGTGCTAGGGGACCCGGATCCTACGGGCAGTACTTC. Residues: CSARGPGSYGQYF.

This clonotype was seen repeatedly, ten times or more. The V call is TRBV11-2, the J call TRBJ1-6; no reliable D call. Trimming took off 1 base at V and 4 bases at J, with 8 bases between the two ends. From germline, CDR1 is SGHAT and CDR2 FQNNGV. This CDR3 is built from 15 residues. The CDR3 sequence is CASSLASAYNSPLHF. As DNA, the CDR3 is TGTGCCAGCAGCTTAGCTTCGGCTTATAATTCACCCCTCCACTTT.